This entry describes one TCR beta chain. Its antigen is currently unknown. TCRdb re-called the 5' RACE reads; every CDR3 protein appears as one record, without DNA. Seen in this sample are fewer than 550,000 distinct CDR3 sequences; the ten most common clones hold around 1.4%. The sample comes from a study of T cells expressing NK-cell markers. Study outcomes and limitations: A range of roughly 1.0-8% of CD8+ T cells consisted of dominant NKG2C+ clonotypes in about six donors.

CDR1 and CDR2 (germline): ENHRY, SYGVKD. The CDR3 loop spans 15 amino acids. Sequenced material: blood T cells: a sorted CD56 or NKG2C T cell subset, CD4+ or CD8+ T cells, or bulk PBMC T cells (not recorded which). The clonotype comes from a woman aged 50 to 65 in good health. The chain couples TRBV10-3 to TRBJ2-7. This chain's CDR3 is CAISEARQGFNEQYF.